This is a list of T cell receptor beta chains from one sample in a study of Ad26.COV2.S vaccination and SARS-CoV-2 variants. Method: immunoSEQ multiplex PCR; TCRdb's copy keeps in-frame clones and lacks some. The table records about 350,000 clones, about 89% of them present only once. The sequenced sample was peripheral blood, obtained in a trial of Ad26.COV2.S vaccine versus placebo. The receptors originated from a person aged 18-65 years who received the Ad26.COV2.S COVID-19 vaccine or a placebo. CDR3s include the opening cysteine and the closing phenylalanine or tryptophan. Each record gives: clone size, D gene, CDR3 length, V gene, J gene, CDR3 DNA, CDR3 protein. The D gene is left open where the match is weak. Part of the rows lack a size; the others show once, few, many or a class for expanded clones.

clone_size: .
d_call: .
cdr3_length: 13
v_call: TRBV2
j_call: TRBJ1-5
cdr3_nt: TGTGCCAGCGGACGGAGAGGCAATCAGCCCCAGCATTTT
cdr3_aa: CASGRRGNQPQHF

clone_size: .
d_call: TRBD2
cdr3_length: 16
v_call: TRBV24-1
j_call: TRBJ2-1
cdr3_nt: TGTGCCACCAGTGATTTGGGACTAGCGGGAAGAGGAGAGCAGTTCTTC
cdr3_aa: CATSDLGLAGRGEQFF

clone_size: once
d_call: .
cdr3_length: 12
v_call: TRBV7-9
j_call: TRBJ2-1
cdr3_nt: TGTGCCAGCAGCTTAGACAGCAATGAGCAGTTCTTC
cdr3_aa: CASSLDSNEQFF

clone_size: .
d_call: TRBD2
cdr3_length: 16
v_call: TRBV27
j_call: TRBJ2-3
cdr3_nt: TGTGCCAGCAGTTTATCTGGACTAGCTATAACAGATACGCAGTATTTT
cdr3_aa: CASSLSGLAITDTQYF

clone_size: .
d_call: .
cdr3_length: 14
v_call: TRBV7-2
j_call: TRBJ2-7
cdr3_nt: TGTGCCAGCAGCTTACAGGGAGCTGACTACGAGCAGTACTTC
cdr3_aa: CASSLQGADYEQYF

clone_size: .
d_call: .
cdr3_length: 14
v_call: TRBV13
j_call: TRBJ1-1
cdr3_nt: TGTGCCAGCAGCCCTGACCGGGGCAACACTGAAGCTTTCTTT
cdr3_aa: CASSPDRGNTEAFF

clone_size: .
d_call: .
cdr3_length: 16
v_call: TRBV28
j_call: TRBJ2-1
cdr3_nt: TGTGCCAGCAGTTCATTAGACAGCCAACTCTACAATGAGCAGTTCTTC
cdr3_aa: CASSSLDSQLYNEQFF

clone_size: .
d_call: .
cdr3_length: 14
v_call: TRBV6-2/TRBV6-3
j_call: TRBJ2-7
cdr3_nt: TGTGCCAGCAGTTCCGGGACGGGGACTCGGGAGCAGTACTTC
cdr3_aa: CASSSGTGTREQYF

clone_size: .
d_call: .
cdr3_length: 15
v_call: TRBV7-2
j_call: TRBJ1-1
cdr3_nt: TGTGCCAGCAGCTTAGCTTGGGGGCGTGACACTGAAGCTTTCTTT
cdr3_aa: CASSLAWGRDTEAFF

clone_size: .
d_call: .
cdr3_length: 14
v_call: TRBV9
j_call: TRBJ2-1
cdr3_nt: TGTGCCAGCAGCGCCACAACAGGGTTTGGTGAGCAGTTCTTC
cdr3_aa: CASSATTGFGEQFF

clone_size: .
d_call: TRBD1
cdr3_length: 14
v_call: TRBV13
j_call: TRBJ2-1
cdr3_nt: TGTGCCAGCAGCTTAAGGACAGGCTACAATGAGCAGTTCTTC
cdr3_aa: CASSLRTGYNEQFF

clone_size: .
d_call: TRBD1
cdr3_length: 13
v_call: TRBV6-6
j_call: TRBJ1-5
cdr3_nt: TGTGCCAGCAGTCGACAGGGAAATCAGCCCCAGCATTTT
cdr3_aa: CASSRQGNQPQHF

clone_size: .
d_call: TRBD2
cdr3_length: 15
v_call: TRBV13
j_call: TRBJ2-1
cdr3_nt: TGTGCCAGCAGCTTAGGGGCGGGAGTTTACAATGAGCAGTTCTTC
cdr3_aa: CASSLGAGVYNEQFF

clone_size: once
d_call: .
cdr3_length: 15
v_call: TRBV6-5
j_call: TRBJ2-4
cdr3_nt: TGTGCCAGCAACTCTGCCAGGGGTGCCAAAAACATTCAGTACTTC
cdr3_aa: CASNSARGAKNIQYF

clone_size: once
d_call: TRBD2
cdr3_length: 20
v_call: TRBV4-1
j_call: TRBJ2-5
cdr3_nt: TGCGCCAGCAGCCAAGAACATCCCTTGGGAGCGGGAGCTGGGAAAGAGACCCAGTACTTC
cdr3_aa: CASSQEHPLGAGAGKETQYF

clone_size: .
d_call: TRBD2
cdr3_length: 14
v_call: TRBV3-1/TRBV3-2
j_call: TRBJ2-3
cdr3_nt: TGTGCCAGCAGCCAACTAGCGGGAGATGATACGCAGTATTTT
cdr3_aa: CASSQLAGDDTQYF

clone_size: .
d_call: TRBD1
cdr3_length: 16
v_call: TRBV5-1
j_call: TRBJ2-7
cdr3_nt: TGCGCCAGCAGCTTGGTTTCGGACAGGGGGCATTACGAGCAGTACTTC
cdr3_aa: CASSLVSDRGHYEQYF

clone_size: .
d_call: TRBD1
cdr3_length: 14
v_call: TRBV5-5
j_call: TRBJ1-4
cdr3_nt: TGTGCCAGCAGCTTGCGGGGACAGGGTGAAAAACTGTTTTTT
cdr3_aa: CASSLRGQGEKLFF

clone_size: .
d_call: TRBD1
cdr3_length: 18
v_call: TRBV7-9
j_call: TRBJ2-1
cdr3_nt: TGTGCCAGCAGCCCCGGACAGGGGGCGACGTCGATCTACAATGAGCAGTTCTTC
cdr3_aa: CASSPGQGATSIYNEQFF

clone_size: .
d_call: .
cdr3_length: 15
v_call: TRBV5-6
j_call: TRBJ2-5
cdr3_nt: TGTGCCAGCAGCCGCCGGGCCCACCGAGGAGAGACCCAGTACTTC
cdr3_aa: CASSRRAHRGETQYF

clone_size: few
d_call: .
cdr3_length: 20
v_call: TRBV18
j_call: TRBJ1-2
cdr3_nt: TGTGCCAGCTCACGTATTTACAGGGAGGTCCAGGGTGGCGTTCAAGGAGGCTACACCTTC
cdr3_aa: CASSRIYREVQGGVQGGYTF

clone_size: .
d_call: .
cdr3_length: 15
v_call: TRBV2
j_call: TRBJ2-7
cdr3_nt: TGTGCCAGCATTGATCTCTCGGACATAAACTACGAGCAGTACTTC
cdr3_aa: CASIDLSDINYEQYF

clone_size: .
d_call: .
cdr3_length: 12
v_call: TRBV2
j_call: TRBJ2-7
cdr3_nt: TGTGCCAGCATCGGAGCCCTCTACGAGCAGTACTTC
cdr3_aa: CASIGALYEQYF

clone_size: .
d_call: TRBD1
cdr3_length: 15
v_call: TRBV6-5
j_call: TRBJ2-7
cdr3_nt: TGTGCCAGCAGTTACTGGACAGGGAGCTCCTACGAGCAGTACTTC
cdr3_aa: CASSYWTGSSYEQYF

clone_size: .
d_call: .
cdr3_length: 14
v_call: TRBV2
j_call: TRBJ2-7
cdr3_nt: TGTGCCAGCAGTGCCTTAAGGGCTTCCTACGAGCAGTACTTC
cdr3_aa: CASSALRASYEQYF

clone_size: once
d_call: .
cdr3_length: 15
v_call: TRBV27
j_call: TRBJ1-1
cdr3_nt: TGTGCCAGCAGTTTCCCCGGGGCAGGGTCCACTGAAGCTTTCTTT
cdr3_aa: CASSFPGAGSTEAFF

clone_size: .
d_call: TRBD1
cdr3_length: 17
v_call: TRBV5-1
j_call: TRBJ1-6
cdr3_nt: TGCGCCAGCAGCCCCGGGACAGGAGGAAACTATAATTCACCCCTCCACTTT
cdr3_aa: CASSPGTGGNYNSPLHF

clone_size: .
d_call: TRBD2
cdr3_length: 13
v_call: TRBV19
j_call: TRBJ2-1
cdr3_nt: TGTGCCAGTAGGTTCAGCGGGAGCAATGAGCAGTTCTTC
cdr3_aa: CASRFSGSNEQFF

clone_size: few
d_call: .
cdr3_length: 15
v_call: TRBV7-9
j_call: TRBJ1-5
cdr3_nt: TGTGCCAGCAGTTTAAGCAGGGGCTTGGATCAGCCCCAGCATTTT
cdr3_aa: CASSLSRGLDQPQHF

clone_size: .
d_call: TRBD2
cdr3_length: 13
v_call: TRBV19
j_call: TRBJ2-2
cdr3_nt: TGTGCCTCGCGGCGGGAGGTTCCCGGGGAGCTGTTTTTT
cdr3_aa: CASRREVPGELFF

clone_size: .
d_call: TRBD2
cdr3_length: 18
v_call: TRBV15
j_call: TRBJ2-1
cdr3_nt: TGTGCCACCAGCACAGGACTAGCGGGGGTTAGCTCCTACAATGAGCAGTTCTTC
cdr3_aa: CATSTGLAGVSSYNEQFF

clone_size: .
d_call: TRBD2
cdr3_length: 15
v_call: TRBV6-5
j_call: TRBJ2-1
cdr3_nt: TGTGCCAGCAGGCCAGCGGGAGGCTCCTACAATGAGCAGTTCTTC
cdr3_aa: CASRPAGGSYNEQFF

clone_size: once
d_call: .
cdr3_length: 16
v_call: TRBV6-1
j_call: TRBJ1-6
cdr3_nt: TGTGCCAGCAGTGACCCCACAGGGTTAAGCCATTCACCCCTCCACTTT
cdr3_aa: CASSDPTGLSHSPLHF

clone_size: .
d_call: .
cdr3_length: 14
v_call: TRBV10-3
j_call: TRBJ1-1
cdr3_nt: TGTGCCATCAGTGGCGGAAACCTGAACACTGAAGCTTTCTTT
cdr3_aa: CAISGGNLNTEAFF